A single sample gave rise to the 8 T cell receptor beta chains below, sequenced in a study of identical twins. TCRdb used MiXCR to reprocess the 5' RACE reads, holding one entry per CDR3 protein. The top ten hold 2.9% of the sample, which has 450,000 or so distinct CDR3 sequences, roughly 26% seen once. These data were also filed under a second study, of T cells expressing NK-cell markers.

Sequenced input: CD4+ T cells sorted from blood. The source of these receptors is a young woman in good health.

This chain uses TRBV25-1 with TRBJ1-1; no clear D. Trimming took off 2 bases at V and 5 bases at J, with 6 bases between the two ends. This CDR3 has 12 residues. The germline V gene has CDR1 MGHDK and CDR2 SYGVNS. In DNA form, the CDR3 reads TGTGCCAGCAGTGAAGATCCGACTGAAGCTTTCTTT. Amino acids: CASSEDPTEAFF.

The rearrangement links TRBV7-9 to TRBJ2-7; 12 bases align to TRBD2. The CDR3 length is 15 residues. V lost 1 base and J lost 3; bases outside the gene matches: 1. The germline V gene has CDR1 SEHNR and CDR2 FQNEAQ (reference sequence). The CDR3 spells CASSLETSGSYEQYF. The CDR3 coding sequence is TGTGCCAGCAGCTTAGAGACTAGCGGGAGCTACGAGCAGTACTTC. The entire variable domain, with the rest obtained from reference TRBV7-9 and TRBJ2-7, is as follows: DTGVSQNPRHKITKRGQNVTFRCDPISEHNRLYWYRQTLGQGPEFLTYFQNEAQLEKSRLLSDRFSAERPKGSFSTLEIQRTEQGDSAMYLCASSLETSGSYEQYFGPGTRLTVT.

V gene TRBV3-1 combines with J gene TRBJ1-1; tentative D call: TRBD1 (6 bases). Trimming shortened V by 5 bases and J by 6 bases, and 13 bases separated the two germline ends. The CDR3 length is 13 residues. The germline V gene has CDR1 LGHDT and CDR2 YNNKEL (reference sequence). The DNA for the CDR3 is TGTGCCAGCAGCGCCCCACAGGGAGCTGAAGCTTTCTTT. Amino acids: CASSAPQGAEAFF. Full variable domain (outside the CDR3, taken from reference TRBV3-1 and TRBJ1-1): DTAVSQTPKYLVTQMGNDKSIKCEQNLGHDTMYWYKQDSKKFLKIMFSYNNKELIINETVPNRFSPKSPDKAHLNLHINSLELGDSAVYFCASSAPQGAEAFFGQGTRLTVV.

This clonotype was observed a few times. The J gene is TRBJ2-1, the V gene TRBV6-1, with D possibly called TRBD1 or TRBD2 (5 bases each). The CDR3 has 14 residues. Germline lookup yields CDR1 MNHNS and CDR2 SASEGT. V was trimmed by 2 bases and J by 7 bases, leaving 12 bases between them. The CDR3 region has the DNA TGTGCCAGCAGTGAAATCCAGGGAGTTAATGAGCAGTTCTTC. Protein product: CASSEIQGVNEQFF.

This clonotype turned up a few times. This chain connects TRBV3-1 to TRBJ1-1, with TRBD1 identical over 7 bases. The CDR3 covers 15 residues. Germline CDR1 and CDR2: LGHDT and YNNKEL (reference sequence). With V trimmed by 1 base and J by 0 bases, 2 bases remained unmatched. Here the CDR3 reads CASSQGGQMNTEAFF. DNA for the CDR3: TGTGCCAGCAGCCAAGGGGGACAGATGAACACTGAAGCTTTCTTT.

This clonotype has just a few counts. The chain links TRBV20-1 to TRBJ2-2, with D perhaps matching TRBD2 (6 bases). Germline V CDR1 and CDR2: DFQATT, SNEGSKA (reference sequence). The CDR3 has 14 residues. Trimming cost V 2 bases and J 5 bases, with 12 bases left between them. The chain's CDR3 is CSARRSEGTGELFF. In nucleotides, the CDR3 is TGCAGTGCTAGAAGGTCGGAGGGTACCGGGGAGCTGTTTTTT.

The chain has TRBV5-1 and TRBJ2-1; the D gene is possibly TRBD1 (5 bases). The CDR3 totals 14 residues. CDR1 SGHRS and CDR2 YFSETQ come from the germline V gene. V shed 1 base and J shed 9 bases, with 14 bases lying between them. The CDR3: CASSLSTVQTEQFF. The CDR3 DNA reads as TGCGCCAGCAGCTTGTCGACAGTTCAAACTGAGCAGTTCTTC.

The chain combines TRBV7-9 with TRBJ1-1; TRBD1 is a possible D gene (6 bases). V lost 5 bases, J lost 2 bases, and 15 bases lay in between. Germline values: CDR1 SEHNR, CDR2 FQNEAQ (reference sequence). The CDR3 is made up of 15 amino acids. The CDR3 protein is CASSALGAGNTEAFF. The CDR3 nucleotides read TGTGCCAGCAGCGCCCTGGGGGCAGGCAACACTGAAGCTTTCTTT.